This T cell receptor (beta chain) appears in the sequencing data of a study of blood T cell repertoires in COVID-19. Looking at the study overall: Material from acute and convalescent COVID-19 was sourced from the United States, Italy and Spain. T cells, B-cell-depleted T cells, or PBMCs supplied cDNA or gDNA.

Authors' data handling: Estimation of nucleated cell counts relied on the amplification of reference gene primers. Only in-frame clones appear in the TCRdb table, and some are missing; sequencing was by immunoSEQ multiplex PCR. D and trimming come from the DNA, and the V and J calls and clone size come from that table. The sample holds some 160,000 clones, roughly 90% seen once. Germline values: CDR1 KGHSH, CDR2 LQKENI. CDR3 length equals 16 residues. V was pared by 2 bases and J by 1 base, with 15 bases between. The chain uses TRBV18 and TRBJ2-7, with TRBD1 as a possible D gene (6 bases). Sequencing was done on a sample of peripheral blood. The receptor comes from a man aged 55 to 70 with acute or convalescent COVID-19. The CDR3 spells CASSPLGRGLSYEQYF. The CDR3 bases are TGTGCCAGCTCACCATTGGGCAGGGGCCTTTCCTACGAGCAGTACTTC.